The table lists the clone carrying this T cell receptor beta chain with a count of one. The assay was immunoSEQ multiplex PCR, and TCRdb's table has in-frame clones only and misses some. The repertoire holds some 86,000 clones, with approximately 91% as singletons. The data originate from a study of OX40 agonist ivuxolimab in advanced cancers. Background on the study: Of the participants, 35% to 50% had some prior anti-PD-1, anti-PD-L1 or anti-CTLA-4 therapy, which was allowed.

Peripheral blood came from all dose cohorts at three timepoints. The starting material was CD4+ or CD8+ T cells sorted from blood, obtained in a trial of the OX40 agonist ivuxolimab. This TCR was sampled from an adult with an advanced solid tumor such as melanoma, head and neck, liver or kidney cancer.

The CDR3 region is CASSGLAGAPGELFF. The CDR3 bases are TGTGCCAGCAGCGGACTAGCGGGAGCCCCCGGGGAGCTGTTTTTT. The rearrangement links TRBV6-1 to TRBJ2-2, with TRBD2 matching over 13 bases. The CDR3 extends over 15 amino acids. Per the germline V gene, CDR1 is MNHNS and CDR2 is SASEGT. J gave up 6 bases and V 6 bases, and 4 bases lay outside the gene matches.